This TCR beta chain was sequenced during a study of blood T cell repertoires in COVID-19. Study as a whole: Spain, Italy and the United States supplied samples that represented acute and convalescent COVID-19.

Per the original data handling: It was from reference gene primer amplification that nucleated cell counts were estimated. Assay used: immunoSEQ multiplex PCR; TCRdb lists only in-frame clones, some missing. D and trimming come from the DNA, and the V and J calls and clone size come from that table. There are 150,000 to 200,000 clones in the sample; 60% to 80% occur only once, and around 3% lies in the top ten. This CDR3 contains 13 residues. After removal of 4 bases from V and 7 bases from J, the junction contained 4 bases not matched to a gene. Germline assignment: CDR1 SGHRS and CDR2 YFSETQ. Input material: peripheral blood. This sequence joins TRBV5-1 and TRBJ1-2; 10 bases agree with TRBD1. The receptor was derived from a man aged 65-85 years with acute or convalescent COVID-19. CDR3 sequence: CASSETGGFGYTF. The CDR3 bases are TGCGCCAGCAGCGAGACAGGGGGCTTTGGCTACACCTTC.